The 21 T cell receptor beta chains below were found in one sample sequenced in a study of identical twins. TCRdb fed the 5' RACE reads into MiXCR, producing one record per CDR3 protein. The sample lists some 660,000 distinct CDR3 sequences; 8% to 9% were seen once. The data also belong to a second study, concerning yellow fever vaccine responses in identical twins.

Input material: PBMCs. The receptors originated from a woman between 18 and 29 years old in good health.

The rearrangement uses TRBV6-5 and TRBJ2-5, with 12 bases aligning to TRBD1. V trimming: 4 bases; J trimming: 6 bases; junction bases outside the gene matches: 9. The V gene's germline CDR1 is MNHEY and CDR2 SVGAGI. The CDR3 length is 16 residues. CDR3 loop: CASSSEGTGGRQTQYF. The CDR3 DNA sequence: TGTGCCAGCAGTTCGGAGGGGACAGGGGGCCGACAGACCCAGTACTTC.

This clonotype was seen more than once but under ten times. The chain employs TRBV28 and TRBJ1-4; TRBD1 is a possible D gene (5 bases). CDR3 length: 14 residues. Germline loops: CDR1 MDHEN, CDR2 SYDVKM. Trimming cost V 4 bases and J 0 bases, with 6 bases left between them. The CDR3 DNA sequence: TGTGCCAGCAGTTGGGGCGCAACTAATGAAAAACTGTTTTTT. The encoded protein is CASSWGATNEKLFF.

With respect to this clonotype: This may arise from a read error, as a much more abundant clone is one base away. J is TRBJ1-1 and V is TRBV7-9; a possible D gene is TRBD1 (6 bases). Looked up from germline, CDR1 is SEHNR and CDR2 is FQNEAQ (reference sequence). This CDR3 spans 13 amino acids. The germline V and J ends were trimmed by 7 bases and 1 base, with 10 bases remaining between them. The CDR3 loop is CASNRTANTEAFF. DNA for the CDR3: TGTGCCAGCAACCGGACAGCGAACACTGAAGCTTTCTTT.

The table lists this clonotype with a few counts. The CDR3 sequence: CASSQDGGENIQYF. CDR3 bases: TGCGCCAGCAGCCAAGATGGGGGGGAAAACATTCAGTACTTC. The genes are TRBV4-3 and TRBJ2-4; 7 nucleotides line up with TRBD2. V lost 0 bases, J lost 5 bases, and 1 base stayed unmatched. This CDR3 has 14 residues. CDR1 and CDR2 from the germline V gene are LGHNA and YSLEER.

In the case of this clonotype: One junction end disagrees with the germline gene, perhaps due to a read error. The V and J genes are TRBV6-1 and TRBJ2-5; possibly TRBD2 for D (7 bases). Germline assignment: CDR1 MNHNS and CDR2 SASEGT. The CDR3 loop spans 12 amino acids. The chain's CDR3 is CASRGGDFVAHF. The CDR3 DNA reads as TGTGCCAGCAGAGGGGGGGACTTCGTCGCGCACTTC.

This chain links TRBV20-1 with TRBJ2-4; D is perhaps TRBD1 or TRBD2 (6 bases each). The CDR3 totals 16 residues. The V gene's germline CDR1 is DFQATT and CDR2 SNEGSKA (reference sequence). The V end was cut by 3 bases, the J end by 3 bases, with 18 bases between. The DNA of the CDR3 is TGCAGTGCTAGGACGGGGGCAGGGGAGGTCAAAAACATTCAGTACTTC. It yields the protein CSARTGAGEVKNIQYF.

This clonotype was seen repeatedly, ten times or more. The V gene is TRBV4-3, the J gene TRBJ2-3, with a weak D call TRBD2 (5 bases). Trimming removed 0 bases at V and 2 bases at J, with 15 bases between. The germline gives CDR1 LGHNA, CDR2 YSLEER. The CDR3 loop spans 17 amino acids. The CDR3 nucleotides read TGCGCCAGCAGCCAAGAAAAATCTAGCCCCGTCACAGATACGCAGTATTTT. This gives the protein CASSQEKSSPVTDTQYF.

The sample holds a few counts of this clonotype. CDR3 amino acids: CASSRVQGTEAFF. CDR3 DNA: TGCGCCAGCAGCCGGGTGCAGGGCACTGAAGCTTTCTTT. The chain couples TRBV4-3 to TRBJ1-1; TRBD1 might be the D (5 bases). V was cut by 4 bases and J by 4 bases, with 10 bases left in between. CDR3 size: 13 residues. Germline lookup yields CDR1 LGHNA and CDR2 YSLEER.

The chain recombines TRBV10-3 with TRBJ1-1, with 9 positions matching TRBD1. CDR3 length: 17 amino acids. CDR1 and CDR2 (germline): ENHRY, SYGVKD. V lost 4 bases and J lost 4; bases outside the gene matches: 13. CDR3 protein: CAISAHPDRGWSTEAFF. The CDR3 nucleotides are TGTGCCATCAGTGCCCACCCGGACAGGGGATGGTCCACTGAAGCTTTCTTT.

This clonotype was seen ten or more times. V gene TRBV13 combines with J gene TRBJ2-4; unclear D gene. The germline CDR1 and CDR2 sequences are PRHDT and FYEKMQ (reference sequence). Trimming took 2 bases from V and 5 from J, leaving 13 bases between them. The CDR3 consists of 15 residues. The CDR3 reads CASSLWRTDENIQYF. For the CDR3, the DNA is TGTGCCAGCAGCTTATGGCGGACCGATGAAAACATTCAGTACTTC.

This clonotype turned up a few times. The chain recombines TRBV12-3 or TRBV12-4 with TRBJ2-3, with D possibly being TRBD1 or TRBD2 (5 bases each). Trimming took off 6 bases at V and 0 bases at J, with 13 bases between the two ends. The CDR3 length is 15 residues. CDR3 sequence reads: CASRSVGESTDTQYF. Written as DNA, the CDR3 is TGTGCCAGCAGATCGGTAGGGGAGAGCACAGATACGCAGTATTTT.

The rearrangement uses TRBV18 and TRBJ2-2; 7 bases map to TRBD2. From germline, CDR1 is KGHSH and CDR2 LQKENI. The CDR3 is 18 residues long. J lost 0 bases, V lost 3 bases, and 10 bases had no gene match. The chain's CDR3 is CASSPVASGNSNTGELFF. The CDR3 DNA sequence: TGTGCCAGCTCACCTGTAGCTAGCGGAAACTCGAACACCGGGGAGCTGTTTTTT.

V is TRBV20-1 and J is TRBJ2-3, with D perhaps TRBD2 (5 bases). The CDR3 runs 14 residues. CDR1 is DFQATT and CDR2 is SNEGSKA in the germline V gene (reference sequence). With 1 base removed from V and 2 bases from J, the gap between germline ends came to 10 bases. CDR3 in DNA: TGCAGTGCTAGAGGGTGGGAGACCACAGATACGCAGTATTTT. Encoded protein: CSARGWETTDTQYF.

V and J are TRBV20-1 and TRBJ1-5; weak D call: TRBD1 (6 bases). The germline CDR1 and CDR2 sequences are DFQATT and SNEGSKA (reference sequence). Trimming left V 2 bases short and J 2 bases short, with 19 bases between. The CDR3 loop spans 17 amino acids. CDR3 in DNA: TGCAGTGCTAGAAGTCTGGAGGGGGTGGCGGGCAATCAGCCCCAGCATTTT. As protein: CSARSLEGVAGNQPQHF.

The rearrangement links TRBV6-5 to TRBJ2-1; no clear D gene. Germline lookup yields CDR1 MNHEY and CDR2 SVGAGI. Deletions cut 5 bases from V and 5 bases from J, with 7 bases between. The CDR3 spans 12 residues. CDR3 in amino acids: CASSRPNNEQFF. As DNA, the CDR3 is TGTGCCAGCAGTCGCCCCAACAATGAGCAGTTCTTC.

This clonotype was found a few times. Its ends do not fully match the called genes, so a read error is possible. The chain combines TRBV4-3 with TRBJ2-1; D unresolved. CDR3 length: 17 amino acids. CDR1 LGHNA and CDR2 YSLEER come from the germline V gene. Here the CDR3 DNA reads TGCGCCAGCAGCCGGGATCGTCTAGGGTACTCCGACAATGAGCAGTTCTTC. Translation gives CASSRDRLGYSDNEQFF.

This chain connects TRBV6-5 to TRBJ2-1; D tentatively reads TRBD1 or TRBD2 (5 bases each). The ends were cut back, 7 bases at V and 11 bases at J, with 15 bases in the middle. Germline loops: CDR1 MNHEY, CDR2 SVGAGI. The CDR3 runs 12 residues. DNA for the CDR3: TGTGCCAGCAAAGACCTGGGGGAGAAGCAGTTCTTC. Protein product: CASKDLGEKQFF.

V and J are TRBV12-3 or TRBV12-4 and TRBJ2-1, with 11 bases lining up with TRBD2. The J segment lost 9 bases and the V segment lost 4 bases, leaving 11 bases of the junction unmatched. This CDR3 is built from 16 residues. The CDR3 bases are TGTGCCAGCAGTTATACTAGCGGGAGATATCCCGGTGAGCAGTTCTTC. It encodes CASSYTSGRYPGEQFF.

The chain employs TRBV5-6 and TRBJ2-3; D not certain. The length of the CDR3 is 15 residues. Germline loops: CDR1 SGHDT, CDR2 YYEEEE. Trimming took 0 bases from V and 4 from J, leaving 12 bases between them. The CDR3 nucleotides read TGTGCCAGCAGCTTGGCGGTGGGTGGCGCAGATACGCAGTATTTT. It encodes CASSLAVGGADTQYF.

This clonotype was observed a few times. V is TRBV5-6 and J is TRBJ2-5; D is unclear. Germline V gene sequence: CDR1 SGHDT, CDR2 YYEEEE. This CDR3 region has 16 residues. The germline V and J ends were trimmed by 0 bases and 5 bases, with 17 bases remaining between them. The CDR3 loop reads CASSLGRRRFGETQYF. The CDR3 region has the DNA TGTGCCAGCAGCTTGGGTAGGAGACGGTTCGGGGAGACCCAGTACTTC.

Written as DNA, the CDR3 is TGCGCCAGCAGCTTGGTAGAGGGACAACCAACTGAAGCTTTCTTT. Translating gives CASSLVEGQPTEAFF. The chain combines TRBV5-1 with TRBJ1-1; D possibly corresponds to TRBD1 (6 bases). Germline CDR1 and CDR2: SGHRS and YFSETQ. This CDR3 is 15 amino acids long. The V gene lost 0 bases and the J gene lost 5 bases, with 14 bases spanning the gap.